These 7 T cell receptor beta chains were sequenced from one sample in a study of CD8+ T cells in alopecia areata. Reverse transcription of extracted RNA yielded cDNA, which provided the sequencing template. Method: immunoSEQ multiplex PCR; TCRdb's copy keeps in-frame clones and lacks some. The data show around 150,000 clones, with around 60% seen just once and about 14% held by the top ten. The treatment was: oral pan-JAK inhibitor, 5-10 mg twice daily. Sample: CD4+ T cells sorted from blood, taken at week 24, from a patient treated with tofacitinib. These receptors all stem from a human donor with alopecia areata.

The genes are TRBV29-1 and TRBJ2-5; D perhaps matches TRBD1 (6 bases). Near its end, the DNA agrees better with TRBJ2-7, so the J call may be wrong. Germline lookup yields CDR1 SQVTM and CDR2 ANQGSEA. The CDR3 spans 11 residues. The CDR3 here is CSVFTGSEQYF. The CDR3 DNA follows: TGCAGCGTGTTTACAGGGTCCGAGCAGTACTTC.

The rearrangement uses TRBV5-6 and TRBJ2-1; the D gene is possibly TRBD2 (6 bases). CDR3 length: 15 amino acids. Germline V CDR1 and CDR2: SGHDT, YYEEEE. V dropped 6 bases and J dropped 3 bases, with 16 bases sitting between them. In DNA form, the CDR3 reads TGTGCCAGCAAGGGTTACGGGGGAAACTACAATGAGCAGTTCTTC. Its protein is CASKGYGGNYNEQFF.

V usage is TRBV30 and J usage is TRBJ2-2; the D is unclear. Trimming pared 4 bases from V and 0 bases from J, leaving 12 bases between. Germline values: CDR1 GTSNPN, CDR2 SVGIG (reference sequence). The CDR3 totals 15 residues. CDR3 loop: CAWTLGKTNTGELFF. CDR3 nucleotides: TGTGCCTGGACCCTAGGGAAGACGAACACCGGGGAGCTGTTTTTT.

The table lists this clone with a count of one. The CDR3 DNA reads as TGCGCCAGCAGCGCCCCAGAAGAGACCCAGTACTTC. It encodes CASSAPEETQYF. The V gene is TRBV5-1, the J gene TRBJ2-5, with D uncertain. Germline lookup yields CDR1 SGHRS and CDR2 YFSETQ. Between the trimmed V and J ends, which lost 4 bases and 3 bases, there was a span of 7 bases. The CDR3 contains 12 residues. Complete variable domain (other parts from reference TRBV5-1 and TRBJ2-5): KAGVTQTPRYLIKTRGQQVTLSCSPISGHRSVSWYQQTPGQGLQFLFEYFSETQRNKGNFPGRFSGRQFSNSRSEMNVSTLELGDSALYLCASSAPEETQYFGPGTRLLVL.

CDR3 region: CASSLALGANVLTF. The CDR3 coding sequence is TGCGCCAGCAGCTTAGCTCTTGGGGCCAACGTCCTGACTTTC. This chain connects TRBV5-1 to TRBJ2-6; no firm D call. This CDR3 contains 14 residues. V gave up 2 bases and J gave up 3 bases, with 6 bases separating them. Looked up from germline, CDR1 is SGHRS and CDR2 is YFSETQ. Drawing the rest from reference TRBV5-1 and TRBJ2-6, the complete variable domain is KAGVTQTPRYLIKTRGQQVTLSCSPISGHRSVSWYQQTPGQGLQFLFEYFSETQRNKGNFPGRFSGRQFSNSRSEMNVSTLELGDSALYLCASSLALGANVLTFGAGSRLTVL.

The gene calls are TRBV30 and TRBJ2-1; the D gene is possibly TRBD1 (5 bases). Trimming took 8 bases from V and 1 from J, leaving 12 bases between them. CDR3 length: 13 amino acids. From germline, CDR1 is GTSNPN and CDR2 SVGIG (reference sequence). The CDR3 spells CASNRKSYNEQFF. The CDR3 nucleotides read TGTGCCAGTAACAGGAAATCCTACAATGAGCAGTTCTTC.

The chain recombines TRBV25-1 with TRBJ1-6; D is unclear. From germline, CDR1 is MGHDK and CDR2 SYGVNS. Trimming cost V 3 bases and J 10 bases, with 13 bases left between them. The CDR3 is 14 residues long. This CDR3 is CASSDAGFYSPLHF. CDR3 sequence (DNA): TGTGCCAGCAGTGATGCAGGATTTTACTCACCCCTCCACTTT. The whole variable domain, remainder taken from reference TRBV25-1 and TRBJ1-6, is EADIYQTPRYLVIGTGKKITLECSQTMGHDKMYWYQQDPGMELHLIHYSYGVNSTEKGDLSSESTVSRIRTEHFPLTLESARPSHTSQYLCASSDAGFYSPLHFGNGTRLTVT.